Below are 29 T cell receptor beta chains sequenced from a single sample in a study of CD8 T cell repertoires and HIV-1 epitope variants. No antigen has been identified for these receptors. Sequenced by immunoSEQ multiplex PCR; TCRdb stores in-frame clones only, minus some. The sample shows more than 7,000 clones, roughly two thirds of them seen only once. Sequenced material: cultured CD8+ T cells derived from PBMCs. The receptors originated from a male donor with HIV.

The chain carries TRBV6-1 and TRBJ2-7; TRBD2 matches at 11 bases. Losses at the gene ends were 7 bases for V and 4 bases for J; bases not matched to a gene: 6. Germline loops: CDR1 MNHNS, CDR2 SASEGT. CDR3 size: 14 residues. The chain's CDR3 is CASKTSGITYEQYF. CDR3 in DNA: TGTGCCAGCAAGACTAGCGGGATCACTTACGAGCAGTACTTC.

The gene calls are TRBV13 and TRBJ2-7; 13 nucleotides align to TRBD2. The CDR3 is 17 amino acids. V trimming: 5 bases; J trimming: 6 bases; junction bases outside the gene matches: 13. In germline, CDR1 is PRHDT, CDR2 FYEKMQ (reference sequence). The CDR3 here is CASSTGLAGAWGLEQYF. In DNA, the CDR3 is TGTGCCAGCAGCACCGGACTAGCGGGGGCTTGGGGGCTCGAGCAGTACTTC.

V usage is TRBV10-2 and J usage is TRBJ2-5, with 10 bases fitting TRBD2. Looked up from germline, CDR1 is WSHSY and CDR2 is SAAADI. V trimming: 1 base; J trimming: 0 bases; junction bases outside the gene matches: 2. The CDR3 consists of 16 residues. CDR3 bases: TGCGCCAGCAGTGAGTGGAGCGGGGGGGACCAAGAGACCCAGTACTTC. Encoded protein: CASSEWSGGDQETQYF.

The chain is built from TRBV5-1 and TRBJ1-1; TRBD1 is a possible D gene (6 bases). V lost 3 bases, J lost 3 bases, and 21 bases lay in between. This CDR3 comprises 17 residues. Germline V CDR1 and CDR2: SGHRS, YFSETQ. The CDR3 DNA reads as TGCGCCAGCAGCTCTAGGGGGGCAGGTAATCTGTACACTGAAGCTTTCTTT. Translated, it gives CASSSRGAGNLYTEAFF.

The table lists this clone with a few counts. The chain recombines TRBV30 with TRBJ1-1; no clear D. There are 13 residues in the CDR3. Germline-derived CDR1 and CDR2 are GTSNPN and SVGIG (reference sequence). V was pared by 1 base and J by 4 bases, with 10 bases between. The CDR3 spells CAWSDPSTTEAFF. The CDR3 DNA reads TGTGCCTGGAGTGACCCCAGCACCACTGAAGCTTTCTTT.

The J gene is TRBJ2-1, the V gene TRBV9, with 9 positions matching TRBD2. Looked up from germline, CDR1 is SGDLS and CDR2 is YYNGEE. The CDR3 consists of 16 residues. V shed 0 bases, J shed 3 bases, and the junction held 4 bases outside the gene matches. The CDR3 loop reads CASSVEASGDYNEQFF. The CDR3 DNA reads TGTGCCAGCAGCGTAGAGGCTAGCGGGGACTACAATGAGCAGTTCTTC.

The chain is built from TRBV5-4 and TRBJ2-2; D remains unclear. The length of the CDR3 is 12 residues. Germline V gene lookup returns CDR1 SGHNT and CDR2 YYREEE (reference sequence). Trimming took 4 bases from V and 4 from J, leaving 5 bases between them. This CDR3 is CASSLPTGELFF. The CDR3 region has the DNA TGTGCCAGCAGCCTCCCCACCGGGGAGCTGTTTTTT.

The genes are TRBV6-1 and TRBJ2-2, with a tentative D call TRBD2 (6 bases). The ends were cut back, 4 bases at V and 1 base at J, with 13 bases in the middle. Germline V lookup: CDR1 MNHNS, CDR2 SASEGT. This CDR3 contains 16 residues. The CDR3 sequence: CASSVLRGLNTGELFF. The CDR3 bases are TGTGCCAGCAGTGTCCTACGGGGGTTGAACACCGGGGAGCTGTTTTTT.

The chain has TRBV27 and TRBJ2-5; 8 bases line up with TRBD1. Per germline, CDR1 MNHEY and CDR2 SMNVEV (reference sequence). The CDR3 has 15 residues. V lost 4 bases, J lost 1 base, and 5 bases stayed unmatched. In DNA, the CDR3 is TGTGCCAGCAGTTCCCCGGACAGGGCCCAAGAGACCCAGTACTTC. It specifies CASSSPDRAQETQYF.

J is TRBJ2-7 and V is TRBV6-5; weak D call: TRBD2 (6 bases). The CDR3 extends over 15 amino acids. CDR1 is MNHEY and CDR2 is SVGAGI in the germline V gene. The V and J ends lost 6 bases and 3 bases respectively, with 18 bases between them. The CDR3 DNA is TGTGCCAGCAGCTCCACCTGGGACTTCGACTACGAGCAGTACTTC. Protein product: CASSSTWDFDYEQYF.

In DNA form, the CDR3 reads TGTGCCAGCAGTTTATGGGCGACAGGGGGGGGCTACACCTTC. It translates to CASSLWATGGGYTF. The chain joins TRBV28 to TRBJ1-2; 9 nucleotides agree with TRBD1. V trimming: 0 bases; J trimming: 8 bases; junction bases outside the gene matches: 4. The CDR3 is made up of 14 amino acids. CDR1 is MDHEN and CDR2 is SYDVKM in the germline V gene.

The J gene is TRBJ2-7, the V gene TRBV5-6; D remains unclear. The ends were cut back, 0 bases at V and 6 bases at J, with 7 bases in the middle. CDR1 is SGHDT and CDR2 is YYEEEE in the germline V gene. This CDR3 region has 12 residues. The DNA for the CDR3 is TGTGCCAGCAGCTTGGCGCTTGCCGAGCAGTACTTC. It yields the protein CASSLALAEQYF.

This clone was found a few times. The chain joins TRBV9 to TRBJ1-1; D not certain. Deletions cut 3 bases from V and 0 bases from J, with 12 bases between. The CDR3 runs to 15 residues. Germline CDR1 and CDR2: SGDLS and YYNGEE. This chain's CDR3 is CASSAGEILNTEAFF. As DNA, the CDR3 is TGTGCCAGCAGCGCCGGGGAGATTTTGAACACTGAAGCTTTCTTT.

CDR3 in amino acids: CASSLEAGGTYEQYF. DNA of the CDR3: TGTGCCAGCAGCTTAGAAGCGGGGGGAACCTACGAGCAGTACTTC. This chain links TRBV11-1 with TRBJ2-7; TRBD2 matches at 9 bases. After removal of 1 base from V and 2 bases from J, the junction contained 3 bases not matched to a gene. The germline V gene encodes CDR1 SGHAT and CDR2 FQDESV (reference sequence). The CDR3 covers 15 residues.

This chain uses TRBV2 with TRBJ1-2, with a possible D match to TRBD1 (6 bases). With 6 bases removed from V and 8 bases from J, the gap between germline ends came to 28 bases. CDR1 SNHLY and CDR2 FYNNEI come from the germline V gene. The CDR3 runs 17 residues. DNA for the CDR3: TGTGCCAGCAGCCCATTTGGGGTTGATGGGGACAATCAAGGCTACACCTTC. Translation: CASSPFGVDGDNQGYTF.

This chain connects TRBV9 to TRBJ2-7; TRBD2 agrees at 13 bases. The CDR3 has 14 residues. Looked up from germline, CDR1 is SGDLS and CDR2 is YYNGEE. With V trimmed by 7 bases and J by 5 bases, 6 bases remained unmatched. In DNA form, the CDR3 reads TGTGCCAGCTCCCGGACTAGCGGGAGCCACGAGCAGTACTTC. This translates into CASSRTSGSHEQYF.

The chain carries TRBV27 and TRBJ2-7; D possibly corresponds to TRBD2 (6 bases). This CDR3 spans 18 amino acids. Germline assignment: CDR1 MNHEY and CDR2 SMNVEV (reference sequence). The V end was cut by 5 bases, the J end by 2 bases, with 25 bases between. The chain's CDR3 is CASSLPSPQRVTTYEQYF. The CDR3 DNA reads TGTGCCAGCAGTCTCCCAAGTCCCCAGCGGGTTACCACCTACGAGCAGTACTTC.

The chain couples TRBV9 to TRBJ1-5; D is unclear. The germline CDR1 and CDR2 sequences are SGDLS and YYNGEE. The CDR3 extends over 13 amino acids. V lost 6 bases and J lost 1, with 8 bases in between. The CDR3 DNA reads as TGTGCCAGCAACGAAGGGAGCAATCAGCCCCAGCATTTT. This codes for CASNEGSNQPQHF.

The chain uses TRBV7-2 and TRBJ1-1; unclear D gene. CDR3 size: 16 residues. Germline CDR1 is SGHTA and CDR2 is FQGNSA. The V end was cut by 0 bases, the J end by 0 bases, with 11 bases between. The CDR3 is CASSLASFALNTEAFF. The CDR3, as DNA: TGTGCCAGCAGCTTAGCAAGTTTTGCGTTGAACACTGAAGCTTTCTTT.

The chain combines TRBV11-2 with TRBJ2-3; 9 bases line up with TRBD2. Germline CDR1 is SGHAT and CDR2 is FQNNGV. V lost 3 bases and J lost 2; bases outside the gene matches: 3. The CDR3 covers 15 residues. The CDR3 coding sequence is TGTGCCAGCAGCTTTAGCGGGGGAAACACAGATACGCAGTATTTT. As protein: CASSFSGGNTDTQYF.

The chain has TRBV28 and TRBJ2-7; 7 nucleotides agree with TRBD1. The CDR3 sequence is 13 residues long. The J segment lost 5 bases and the V segment lost 4 bases, leaving 5 bases of the junction unmatched. Germline lookup yields CDR1 MDHEN and CDR2 SYDVKM. The CDR3 here is CASSSDRADEQYF. The CDR3 region has the DNA TGTGCCAGCAGTTCAGACAGGGCAGACGAGCAGTACTTC.

The rearrangement joins TRBV5-1 to TRBJ2-1, with no clear D. The CDR3 is made up of 12 amino acids. The V end was cut by 2 bases, the J end by 10 bases, with 10 bases between. The germline V gene encodes CDR1 SGHRS and CDR2 YFSETQ. CDR3 bases: TGCGCCAGCAGCTTCCACGGTGAGGAGCAGTTCTTC. It yields the protein CASSFHGEEQFF.

The chain has TRBV25-1 and TRBJ2-6, with D possibly TRBD1 on 6 matching bases. Deletions cut 6 bases from V and 0 bases from J, with 18 bases between. CDR1 is MGHDK and CDR2 is SYGVNS in the germline V gene. This CDR3 region has 18 residues. CDR3 in DNA: TGTGCCAGCAGCCTCAGGGGTCCTTCGGGCTCTGGGGCCAACGTCCTGACTTTC. Translated, it gives CASSLRGPSGSGANVLTF.

This clone was recorded a few times. The chain carries TRBV2 and TRBJ2-2; unclear D gene. Trimming left V 3 bases short and J 5 bases short, with 7 bases between. This CDR3 spans 13 amino acids. Germline V gene data show CDR1 as SNHLY and CDR2 as FYNNEI. The CDR3 DNA sequence: TGTGCCAGCAGTGATACCCGAACCGGGGAGCTGTTTTTT. The encoded protein is CASSDTRTGELFF.

The chain joins TRBV28 to TRBJ2-3; TRBD1 agrees at 7 bases. The CDR3 is 18 residues long. J was trimmed by 6 bases and V by 0 bases; bases with no gene match: 15. CDR1 is MDHEN and CDR2 is SYDVKM in the germline V gene. The CDR3 spells CASSLWVARGPSPDTQYF. The CDR3 DNA follows: TGTGCCAGCAGTTTATGGGTGGCGAGGGGGCCCTCCCCCGATACGCAGTATTTT.

The J gene is TRBJ2-7, the V gene TRBV11-1; perhaps D is TRBD1 or TRBD2 (6 bases each). Trimming stripped 2 bases from V and 0 bases from J, with 11 bases between. This CDR3 has 15 residues. Germline V gene data show CDR1 as SGHAT and CDR2 as FQDESV (reference sequence). CDR3 amino acids: CASSLSPGASYEQYF. The CDR3 region has the DNA TGTGCCAGCAGCTTATCTCCGGGGGCCTCCTACGAGCAGTACTTC.

This clone was found a few times. The V gene is TRBV2, the J gene TRBJ2-1, with a tentative D call TRBD2 (5 bases). From germline, CDR1 is SNHLY and CDR2 FYNNEI. This CDR3 has 15 amino acids. V lost 5 bases, J lost 0 bases, and 11 bases lay in between. CDR3 DNA: TGTGCCAGCAGTCATAGCGTCAGCTCCTACAATGAGCAGTTCTTC. It is translated as CASSHSVSSYNEQFF.

V usage is TRBV19 and J usage is TRBJ2-2, with D possibly TRBD1 on 5 matching bases. Germline lookup yields CDR1 LNHDA and CDR2 SQIVND (reference sequence). Trimming left V 5 bases short and J 4 bases short, with 11 bases between. The CDR3 contains 14 residues. CDR3 in amino acids: CASSSYGATGELFF. CDR3 bases: TGTGCCAGTAGTTCTTATGGGGCCACCGGGGAGCTGTTTTTT.

The gene calls are TRBV27 and TRBJ2-1, with 10 bases that match TRBD2. After removal of 2 bases from V and 9 bases from J, the junction contained 7 bases not matched to a gene. Germline V CDR1 and CDR2: MNHEY, SMNVEV (reference sequence). The CDR3 sequence is 15 residues long. In nucleotides, the CDR3 is TGTGCCAGCAGTTTAGCCAGCGGGGGGGCCGTTGAGCAGTTCTTC. It translates to CASSLASGGAVEQFF.